This entry describes one T cell receptor beta chain. The CDR3 sequence is 13 residues long. The germline gives CDR1 MDHEN, CDR2 SYDVKM. The ends were cut back, 11 bases at V and 3 bases at J, with 17 bases in the middle. Patients from Seattle were sampled longitudinally, starting during active infection. In the source study's methods: Reference gene primers were amplified, and this amplification served to estimate nucleated cell counts. Here immunoSEQ multiplex PCR was the method, and the copy in TCRdb shows in-frame clones only, minus some. The V and J calls and clone size come from that table; D and trimming were worked out from the DNA. The sample has some 100,000 clones; around 67% are singletons. This entry is derived from a study of blood T cell repertoires in COVID-19. Study as a whole: The United States, Italy and Spain provided the acute and convalescent COVID-19 samples. The cDNA or gDNA used as material had been derived from T cells, B-cell-depleted T cells, or PBMCs.

This clonotype was obtained from a man between 70 and 80 years old with COVID-19, enrolled during active disease. The sequencing input was peripheral blood. The chain carries TRBV28 and TRBJ2-7, with D possibly TRBD2 on 5 matching bases. The DNA of the CDR3 is TGTGCCTTGGGCCCGGGAACAGACTACGAGCAGTACTTC. Its translation: CALGPGTDYEQYF.